This TCR beta chain was obtained from a study of shared clonotypes between healthy human individuals. The CDR3 length is 18 residues. Unmatched junction bases numbered 16, after V lost 1 base and J lost 6 bases. The germline CDR1 and CDR2 sequences are WNHNN and SYGVQD (reference sequence). Each cell subset's genomic DNA was divided evenly among several immunoSEQ plates. Sequencing was performed with immunoSEQ multiplex PCR; in TCRdb, only in-frame clones are kept and a portion is missing. The table shows about 1.5 million clones, with around 95% occurring only once. In the CD4+ fraction, cells were divided into CD45RA+ naive and CD45RA-negative memory subsets.

The V call is TRBV10-1, the J call TRBJ1-2; 8 nucleotides agree with TRBD1. Sequenced material: naive CD4+ T cells sorted from blood. Specified subset: CD45RA+ positively selected. The sequence was collected from a man aged 25 to 40 in good health. The CDR3, as DNA: TGCGCCAGCAGTGAGTTCGCACAGGGGGTAGCTAACTACGATGGCTACACCTTC. Translating it yields CASSEFAQGVANYDGYTF.